This T cell receptor (beta chain) was recovered during a study of patients and donors after allogeneic stem cell transplantation. The CDR3 covers 14 residues. The V and J ends lost 6 bases and 1 base respectively, with 7 bases between them. Per germline, CDR1 KGHSH and CDR2 LQKENI. TCRdb fed the RT-PCR reads into MiXCR, producing one record per CDR3 protein. This sample has 25,000 to 35,000 distinct CDR3 sequences, with approximately 7% found just once. This clonotype was observed many times. The origin of this receptor is a human donor who was either an allogeneic HSCT recipient or a stem cell or donor lymphocyte infusion donor (not recorded which). It is not recorded whose cells these are; they may come from a transplant donor. Sequencing was done on a sample of blood, either unsorted or a sorted T cell fraction (not recorded which). V gene TRBV18 combines with J gene TRBJ1-6; D might be TRBD1 (5 bases). The chain's CDR3 is CASSPGSYNSPLHF. CDR3 DNA sequence: TGTGCCAGCTCTCCAGGGTCCTATAATTCACCCCTCCACTTT.